These T cell receptor beta chains were read from a single sample in a study of cytomegalovirus exposure and HLA in healthy donors. This table comes from immunoSEQ multiplex PCR, and its TCRdb copy is limited to in-frame clones, with some not included. The repertoire consists of 80,000 to 95,000 clones, with roughly 71% occurring once and the leading ten covering approximately 15%. Sequences were obtained from PBMCs. The receptors here all came from a woman aged 18-29 years in good health and CMV-seropositive. Each CDR3 is given with its conserved first and last residue. A D gene is named only where the DNA matches it firmly. Size tells how often a clone was seen (once, few, many) or the class of an expanded clone, and some rows leave it out.

J gene,V gene,clone size,D gene,CDR3 DNA,CDR3 protein
TRBJ2-4,TRBV30,-,-,TGTGCCCGCGGACAGAAGGGGACCGTAGACAAAAACATTCAGTACTTC,CARGQKGTVDKNIQYF
TRBJ2-5,TRBV7-9,-,TRBD2,TGTGCCAGCAGCCCCCAGTGGGGACTACTACAGGAGACCCAGTACTTC,CASSPQWGLLQETQYF
TRBJ1-1,TRBV18,-,-,TGTGCCAGCTCACCACAAATTCTTACTGAAGCTTTCTTT,CASSPQILTEAFF
TRBJ1-1,TRBV7-8,-,TRBD1,TGTGCCAGCAGCTTAAAGACAGGGTCGATTGAAGCTTTCTTT,CASSLKTGSIEAFF
TRBJ1-1,TRBV7-9,few,-,TGTGCCAGCAGCTCAACCACAGGACCGAAGACTGAAGCTTTCTTT,CASSSTTGPKTEAFF
TRBJ1-2,TRBV9,-,-,TGTGCCAGCAGCGGGTATGGGCCTGGCTACACCTTC,CASSGYGPGYTF
TRBJ2-3,TRBV9,-,TRBD2,TGTGCCAGCAGCGTATTTCCCGGGACTAGCGGCTACACAGATACGCAGTATTTT,CASSVFPGTSGYTDTQYF
TRBJ2-7,TRBV2,-,TRBD2,TGTGCCAGCAGCCGCAACTGGGTAGGGACTAGCGGGAAAGAGCAGTACTTC,CASSRNWVGTSGKEQYF
TRBJ2-5,TRBV9,-,TRBD2,TGTGCCAGCAGTCCCGGGACTAGCGGCTCCCCGTACTTC,CASSPGTSGSPYF
TRBJ2-3,TRBV7-9,-,-,TGTGCCAGCAGCATTTCTAGCCGAGTTCAGACAGATACGCAGTATTTT,CASSISSRVQTDTQYF
TRBJ2-1,TRBV7-6,-,-,TGTGCCAGCAGCACCCGACTCAACAATGAGCAGTTCTTC,CASSTRLNNEQFF
TRBJ1-4,TRBV28,-,-,TGTGCCAGCAGTTTAGGCTCTCAGGAAAATGAAAAACTGTTTTTT,CASSLGSQENEKLFF
TRBJ2-7,TRBV7-2,-,-,TGTGCCAGCAGCCCCCCCGGGGTATCCTACGAGCAGTACTTC,CASSPPGVSYEQYF